A selection of T cell receptor beta chains follows, all from one sample in a study of shared clonotypes between healthy human individuals. Method: immunoSEQ multiplex PCR; TCRdb's copy keeps in-frame clones and lacks some. This table holds around 1,000,000 clones, around three quarters found once. Sequenced material: memory CD4+ T cells from PBMCs. The receptors here all came from a man between 18 and 35 years old in good health. Some clones in this sample may be carry-over from other donors' samples. CDR3s include the opening cysteine and the closing phenylalanine or tryptophan. The order of the fields is D gene, clone size, J gene, V gene, CDR3 DNA, CDR3 protein. A D gene is named only where the DNA matches it firmly. Some rows mark clone size as missing; the rest say once, few, many or name a class of expanded clone.

>NA|NA|TRBJ1-5|TRBV5-8
TGTGCCAGCAGTCAATTGCAGGGTATCGCCGAGCGTAATCAGCCCCAGCATTTT
CASSQLQGIAERNQPQHF
>NA|NA|TRBJ2-3|TRBV30
TGTGCCTGGAGTGAGGGCGGTAGCACAGATACGCAGTATTTT
CAWSEGGSTDTQYF
>NA|NA|TRBJ2-7|TRBV18
TGTGCCAGCTCACCAGCGACAGATGCCTACGAGCAGTACTTC
CASSPATDAYEQYF
>TRBD2|NA|TRBJ2-5|TRBV9
TGTGCCAGCAGCGTATCTTCCGGGGTAGCGGGAGGCCAAGAGACCCAGTACTTC
CASSVSSGVAGGQETQYF
>NA|NA|TRBJ1-5|TRBV28
TGTGCCAGCAGTTTATTGGACACCCGATTCCAGCATTTT
CASSLLDTRFQHF
>TRBD1|NA|TRBJ1-1|TRBV7-6
TGTGCCAGCAGCCCGCCCGGACAGGGAAGGGAAGCTTTCTTT
CASSPPGQGREAFF
>TRBD1|NA|TRBJ1-1|TRBV28
TGTGCCAGCAGTACCCCCACAGGGGTGAATGAAGCTTTCTTT
CASSTPTGVNEAFF
>NA|NA|TRBJ1-1|TRBV7-9
TGTGCCAGCTGCAACGCCGACAGAATGAACACTGAAGCTTTCTTT
CASCNADRMNTEAFF
>NA|NA|TRBJ2-5|TRBV29-1
TGCAGCGTTGAATCCCTATTCCAAGAGACCCAGTACTTC
CSVESLFQETQYF
>TRBD2|few|TRBJ2-7|TRBV6-6
TGTGCCAGCACGGGAGGCCAGCGGGGGGACTACGAGCAGTACTTC
CASTGGQRGDYEQYF
>NA|NA|TRBJ1-1|TRBV30
TGTGCCTGGAGTGTACGCCCGGGTATTGACACTGAAGCTTTCTTT
CAWSVRPGIDTEAFF
>NA|NA|TRBJ2-5|TRBV11-2
TGTGCCAGCAGCGGGCAAGAGACCCAGTACTTC
CASSGQETQYF
>TRBD1|NA|TRBJ2-1|TRBV7-2
TGTGCCAGCAGCTTAGTGTGGGACAGTAACAATGAGCAGTTCTTC
CASSLVWDSNNEQFF
>TRBD1|NA|TRBJ2-7|TRBV27
TGTGCCAGCAGTCGATTACTGACAGGGGCCTACGAGCAGTACTTC
CASSRLLTGAYEQYF
>NA|few|TRBJ2-3|TRBV27
TGTGCCAGCAGCACCCGGGACCCCCGAGAAGATACGCAGTATTTT
CASSTRDPREDTQYF
>TRBD1|NA|TRBJ2-6|TRBV29-1
TGCAGCGTGGGGGACAGTAGCTCTGGGGCCAACGTCCTGACTTTC
CSVGDSSSGANVLTF
>NA|NA|TRBJ2-7|TRBV7-9
TGTGCCAGCAGCTTCGCGGGCAACGAGCAGTACTTC
CASSFAGNEQYF
>NA|NA|TRBJ2-7|TRBV5-1
TGCGCCAGCAGCACACAACCCTCGGCTGGGGGGCATCTCTACGAGCAGTACTTC
CASSTQPSAGGHLYEQYF
>TRBD2|NA|TRBJ2-3|TRBV30
TGTGCCTGGAGCGTCCCTGGCGGGAGTGCAACAGATACGCAGTATTTT
CAWSVPGGSATDTQYF
>NA|few|TRBJ2-3|TRBV5-4
TGTGCCAGCAGCTTGGACAGCACAGATACGCAGTATTTT
CASSLDSTDTQYF
>NA|NA|TRBJ1-4|TRBV2
TGTGCCAGCAGTGACGGGTATGGTAATGAAAAACTGTTTTTT
CASSDGYGNEKLFF
>NA|NA|TRBJ2-2|TRBV6-5
TGTGCCAGCAGTTACTCGGGGAGAGGGACCGGGGAGCTGTTTTTT
CASSYSGRGTGELFF
>NA|NA|TRBJ1-3|TRBV25-1
TGTGCCAGCAGTCTCGGGCCCTCTGGAAACACCATATATTTT
CASSLGPSGNTIYF
>TRBD1|few|TRBJ2-1|TRBV4-1
TGCGCCAGCAGCCAACCGGGCCAGGGACAGGGGGAGCAGTTCTTC
CASSQPGQGQGEQFF
>NA|NA|TRBJ1-6|TRBV2
TGTGCCAGCAGAGGTGATTCACCCCTCCACTTT
CASRGDSPLHF
>NA|few|TRBJ1-1|TRBV29-1
TGCAGCGTTACTATAGGAGCGAACACTGAAGCTTTCTTT
CSVTIGANTEAFF
>NA|NA|TRBJ1-5|TRBV15
TGTGCCACCAGCAGAGTACAGATCAATCAGCCCCAGCATTTT
CATSRVQINQPQHF
>TRBD1|once|TRBJ1-6|TRBV15
TGTGCCACCAGCAGAGATCCTCGACAGGGATCACCCCTCCACTTT
CATSRDPRQGSPLHF
>NA|NA|TRBJ1-5|TRBV6-1
TGTGCCAGCAGTGACGGGTCTTGGGGTCAGCCCCAGCATTTT
CASSDGSWGQPQHF
>NA|NA|TRBJ1-3|TRBV5-1
TGCGCCAGCAGCTTGTTCGGGGTTGTGGAAGGAAACACCATATATTTT
CASSLFGVVEGNTIYF
>TRBD1|NA|TRBJ2-1|TRBV7-8
TGTGCCAGCAGTCTAGGGGGCACTTTGTACAATGAGCAGTTCTTC
CASSLGGTLYNEQFF
>TRBD2|NA|TRBJ2-1|TRBV28
TGTGCCAGCACCTCGTGGGGGGGTTCGGCTACCTACAATGAGCAGTTCTTC
CASTSWGGSATYNEQFF
>TRBD1|NA|TRBJ2-3|TRBV9
TGTGCCAGCAGCGGACAGGGTGCCTTCTCAGATACGCAGTATTTT
CASSGQGAFSDTQYF
>NA|NA|TRBJ2-7|TRBV4-1
TGCGCCAGCAGCCAATTTAGCGGCTACGAGCAGTACTTC
CASSQFSGYEQYF
>NA|NA|TRBJ1-4|TRBV28
TGTGCCAGCGAGCAGGCTACGGGGGAAAAACTGTTTTTT
CASEQATGEKLFF
>TRBD2|NA|TRBJ2-7|TRBV18
TGTGCCAGCTCACCAGGTGGGGGGGGAGACTCCTCCTACGAGCAGTACTTC
CASSPGGGGDSSYEQYF
>NA|NA|TRBJ2-7|TRBV19
TGTGCCAGTAGTCGAGAACAGGGCTCCTACGAGCAGTACTTC
CASSREQGSYEQYF
>NA|NA|TRBJ2-6|TRBV2
TGTGCCTCAGCGCTCTCTGGGGCCAACGTCCTGACTTTC
CASALSGANVLTF
>NA|NA|TRBJ1-3|TRBV28
TGTGCCAGCAGCACTCGCGGTGCCATATATTTT
CASSTRGAIYF
>TRBD1|few|TRBJ2-2|TRBV27
TGTGCCAGCAGTTTATCGGACAGGGGCGGTCCCGGGGAGCTGTTTTTT
CASSLSDRGGPGELFF
>NA|many|TRBJ1-2|TRBV15
TGTGCCACCAGCAGAGCCCCGATCTCGACCTTC
CATSRAPISTF
>NA|NA|TRBJ1-4|TRBV25-1
TGTGCCAGCAGACATGGTAATGAAAAACTGTTTTTT
CASRHGNEKLFF
>NA|NA|TRBJ2-7|TRBV7-7
TGTGCCAGCAGCTTAGGACCGGGGGTACCCTACGAGCAGTACTTC
CASSLGPGVPYEQYF
>NA|NA|TRBJ2-5|TRBV28
TGTGCCAGCAGTCCCCGTTTGAGTGAGACCCAGTACTTC
CASSPRLSETQYF
>NA|NA|TRBJ2-7|TRBV5-8
TGTGCCAGCAGCTTTGGGCAGGTGAGGATCTACGAGCAGTACTTC
CASSFGQVRIYEQYF
>TRBD2|NA|TRBJ2-1|TRBV2
TGTGCCAGCAAGACTAGCGGGGCCAATGAGCAGTTCTTC
CASKTSGANEQFF
>NA|NA|TRBJ1-2|TRBV5-4
TGTGCCAGCAGCTTGGAAATGAAAAACTATGGCTACACCTTC
CASSLEMKNYGYTF
>TRBD1|few|TRBJ2-1|TRBV9
TGTGCCAGCAGCGCCGGGACAGGGGTTGTCAATGAGCAGTTCTTC
CASSAGTGVVNEQFF
>NA|few|TRBJ1-5|TRBV7-9
TGTGCCAGCAGCCGCGGCGGGGGCAATCAGCCCCAGCATTTT
CASSRGGGNQPQHF
>TRBD2|NA|TRBJ2-5|TRBV28
TGTGCCAGCAGTTCCCCTATTACTAGCGGGTTAGCGACCCAGTACTTC
CASSSPITSGLATQYF
>NA|NA|TRBJ2-7|TRBV27
TGTGCCAGCAGTTTTGGGTCCGCGGAGGTCTACGAGCAGTACTTC
CASSFGSAEVYEQYF
>TRBD2|NA|TRBJ2-1|TRBV30
TGTGCCTGGAGTACCTGGACTAGCGGGACTTTTTCCAATGAGCAGTTCTTC
CAWSTWTSGTFSNEQFF
>NA|NA|TRBJ2-2|TRBV28
TGTGCCAGCAGTTTTGGCGTCGGGGAGCTGTTTTTT
CASSFGVGELFF
>TRBD1|NA|TRBJ1-5|TRBV7-9
TGTGCCAGCAGCCCGCTGGGACAGGGGGACAATCAGCCCCAGCATTTT
CASSPLGQGDNQPQHF